This is a list of T cell receptor beta chains from one sample in a study of shared clonotypes between healthy human individuals. Generated by immunoSEQ multiplex PCR, the TCRdb table keeps only in-frame clones and is missing some. The sample has more than 400,000 clones, about 84% seen once; the top ten hold about 13%. Source material: PBMCs. All receptors come from a woman aged 40 to 50 in good health. Some clones in this sample may be carry-over from other donors' samples. CDR3s include the opening cysteine and the closing phenylalanine or tryptophan. The D gene is left open where the match is weak. Rows give clone size only sometimes, using once, few, many, or a class for an expanded clone.

cdr3_aa	cdr3_nt	d_call	clone_size	v_call	j_call
CASSLDLEGGNIQYF	TGTGCCAGCAGCTTAGACCTCGAGGGAGGTAACATTCAGTACTTC	.	many	TRBV7-2	TRBJ2-4
CASSIDPGSLNTEAFF	TGTGCCAGTAGTATAGATCCAGGGAGCCTCAACACTGAAGCTTTCTTT	.	once	TRBV19	TRBJ1-1
CASSEYNEQYF	TGTGCCAGCAGTGAATATAACGAGCAGTACTTC	.	.	TRBV25-1	TRBJ2-7
CASSPSTGEIYGYTF	TGTGCCAGTAGCCCATCGACAGGAGAAATCTATGGCTACACCTTC	.	.	TRBV19	TRBJ1-2
CASSYYRVANYGYTF	TGTGCCAGCAGCTACTACAGGGTAGCCAACTATGGCTACACCTTC	.	.	TRBV11-2	TRBJ1-2
CASRDRRENNEQFF	TGTGCCAGCAGGGACAGGAGGGAAAACAATGAGCAGTTCTTC	.	.	TRBV5-4	TRBJ2-1
CASSPAGVSGNTIYF	TGTGCCAGCAGCCCCGCCGGTGTTTCTGGAAACACCATATATTTT	.	.	TRBV7-2	TRBJ1-3
CASSPAGGDSYEQYF	TGTGCCAGTAGTCCAGCGGGAGGCGACTCCTACGAGCAGTACTTC	TRBD2	.	TRBV19	TRBJ2-7
CASSPVAGVGENIQYF	TGTGCCAGCAGCCCTGTAGCGGGAGTAGGAGAAAACATTCAGTACTTC	TRBD2	.	TRBV9	TRBJ2-4
CASSGLAGGVDTQYF	TGCGCCAGCAGCGGACTAGCGGGAGGGGTAGATACGCAGTATTTT	TRBD2	.	TRBV10-1	TRBJ2-3
CATSRRAGAAYEQYF	TGTGCCACCAGCCGACGAGCGGGAGCAGCTTACGAGCAGTACTTC	TRBD2	.	TRBV15	TRBJ2-7
CASSQGAGDGSYNEQFF	TGCGCCAGCAGCCAGGGAGCGGGAGATGGTTCCTACAATGAGCAGTTCTTC	TRBD2	.	TRBV4-3	TRBJ2-1
CASSAFSYSGSTDTQYF	TGTGCCAGCAGTGCCTTCTCGTACAGCGGGAGTACAGATACGCAGTATTTT	TRBD2	.	TRBV28	TRBJ2-3
CASSSHRDGASYEQYF	TGCGCCAGCAGCTCCCACCGGGACGGGGCTTCCTACGAGCAGTACTTC	.	.	TRBV5-1	TRBJ2-7
CASSEGLQGFQPQHF	TGTGCCAGCAGTGAAGGGCTTCAGGGATTTCAGCCCCAGCATTTT	.	.	TRBV6-1	TRBJ1-5
CASSLSTGSSYNEQFF	TGCGCCAGCAGCTTGTCTACCGGAAGCTCCTACAATGAGCAGTTCTTC	.	.	TRBV5-1	TRBJ2-1
CASSYNGLGEQFF	TGTGCCAGCAGTTACAACGGACTCGGGGAGCAGTTCTTC	.	.	TRBV6-5	TRBJ2-1
CASSFLRYSPYEQYF	TGTGCCAGCAGTTTCCTCCGCTACTCACCCTACGAGCAGTACTTC	.	medium-sized	TRBV7-3	TRBJ2-7
CASSLVGRDNEQFF	TGTGCCAGCAGCTTAGTTGGCAGAGACAATGAGCAGTTCTTC	.	.	TRBV7-7	TRBJ2-1
CAISAGTSPNQPQHF	TGTGCCATCAGCGCCGGGACCTCACCTAATCAGCCCCAGCATTTT	.	.	TRBV10-3	TRBJ1-5
CASSSLTGGYTF	TGTGCCAGCAGCTCCTTAACAGGAGGCTACACCTTC	.	.	TRBV5-8	TRBJ1-2
CAIGVNTEAFF	TGTGCAATCGGAGTGAACACTGAAGCTTTCTTT	.	.	TRBV7-9	TRBJ1-1
CASSLWKTPYEQYF	TGTGCCAGCAGTTTATGGAAAACACCCTACGAGCAGTACTTC	.	few	TRBV28	TRBJ2-7
CASSVGGLAPTNEQFF	TGTGCCAGCAGCGTAGGGGGACTAGCTCCAACGAATGAGCAGTTCTTC	TRBD2	.	TRBV9	TRBJ2-1
CASKVRDRGVYGYTF	TGTGCCAGCAAGGTCCGGGACAGGGGGGTATATGGCTACACCTTC	TRBD1	.	TRBV6-1	TRBJ1-2
CASSCRDKRAYEQYF	TGCGCCAGCTCTTGCCGGGACAAACGAGCCTACGAGCAGTACTTC	.	.	TRBV10-1	TRBJ2-7
CASSIRDLKDEQFF	TGTGCCAGTAGTATTCGTGACCTTAAGGATGAGCAGTTCTTC	.	.	TRBV19	TRBJ2-1
CASRKGQGIYEQYF	TGCGCCAGCAGAAAGGGACAGGGAATCTACGAGCAGTACTTC	TRBD1	.	TRBV5-1	TRBJ2-7
CASSERSAQPQHF	TGTGCTAGCAGTGAAAGGTCAGCACAGCCCCAGCATTTT	.	.	TRBV6-1	TRBJ1-5
CASSLISTGTGYYEQYF	TGTGCCAGCAGTTTGATAAGTACCGGGACAGGGTACTACGAGCAGTACTTC	TRBD1	.	TRBV27	TRBJ2-7
CASSTRDRGNYGYTF	TGTGCCAGTAGTACCCGGGACAGGGGGAACTATGGCTACACCTTC	TRBD1	.	TRBV19	TRBJ1-2
CSVEDGGATGELFF	TGCAGCGTTGAAGATGGCGGGGCCACCGGGGAGCTGTTTTTT	.	.	TRBV29-1	TRBJ2-2
CASSPLGASGILRGYNEQFF	TGTGCCAGCAGTCCCCTCGGGGCTAGCGGGATACTTAGGGGTTACAATGAGCAGTTCTTC	TRBD2	few	TRBV28	TRBJ2-1
CASSTRTLAGAGKQYF	TGTGCCAGCAGTACTCGAACACTAGCGGGAGCTGGGAAGCAGTACTTC	TRBD2	.	TRBV28	TRBJ2-7
CASSLPSQGGISTEAFF	TGCGCCAGCAGCTTGCCAAGCCAGGGTGGAATTAGCACTGAAGCTTTCTTT	.	.	TRBV5-1	TRBJ1-1
CASSTGATNEKLFF	TGTGCCAGCAGTACAGGGGCAACTAATGAAAAACTGTTTTTT	TRBD1	many	TRBV9	TRBJ1-4
CASSVGTPGNTIYF	TGTGCCAGCAGCGTGGGGACACCTGGAAACACCATATATTTT	.	.	TRBV9	TRBJ1-3